This entry is about one TCR beta chain. Antigen unknown. Germline V gives CDR1 SGHDT, CDR2 YYEEEE. There are 14 residues in the CDR3. V shed 5 bases and J 2 bases; nucleotides not matched to a gene: 5. In the PCR, 60 Vbeta and 13 Jbeta primers were used. Assay used: immunoSEQ multiplex PCR; TCRdb lists only in-frame clones, some missing. The sample holds approximately 210,000 clones, about four fifths seen once. The sample belongs to a study of cytomegalovirus exposure and HLA in healthy donors. Study outcomes and limitations: In a later analysis, TCR beta V- and J-gene trimming was associated with a missense DCLRE1C variant. More than 150 TCR beta chains were listed as cytomegalovirus-associated.

Donors in the study were healthy people who gave bone marrow. The TCR was taken from a woman between 50 and 59 years old in good health and CMV-seropositive. The chain carries TRBV5-6 and TRBJ2-7; 9 positions match TRBD1. The sequenced material came from PBMCs. DNA of the CDR3: TGTGCCAGCAGGGGGACAGGGTATCCCTACGAGCAGTACTTC. It is translated as CASRGTGYPYEQYF.